This TCR beta chain derives from a study of shared clonotypes between healthy human individuals (dated by TCRdb to 2019 to 2021). Describing the broader study: Three men and two women, aged 18 to 49 years, made up the cohort. For each donor, CD4 naive and CD4 memory were each run on three plates, CD8 naive on two plates, and CD8 memory on one plate. To estimate repertoire size and how much clonotypes are shared between individuals, the study performed deep sequencing of blood TCR repertoires from a handful of healthy adults. To increase sequencing depth and limit assay-specific biases, TCR repertoire library preparation and sequencing were carried out by different laboratories using diverse techniques. Leukapheresis yielded between about 0.8 and 8.9 billion PBMCs per donor. Results and caveats for the whole study, not just this receptor: Sampling was restricted to blood, and TCR repertoires in tissue are likely to differ from TCR repertoires in blood. Larger estimated clonotype richness was generally found for naive subsets than for memory subsets. The genetic and exposure-history diversity represented was limited by the small number of donors. Incomplete sequencing was indicated by rarefaction of sorted-subset datasets, despite the large sequencing depth. Pairwise subsampling led to the expectation that sequencing depth would affect the degree of clonotype sharing among donors. Compared with non-shared clonotypes, the clonotypes found in all four sorted-subset donors had higher generation probabilities. When several donors were compared, the shared fraction of clonotypes was about 5.2% for naive CD4, approximately 3.3% for naive CD8, about 2.5% for memory CD4, and around 0.37% for memory CD8.

Using the deep immunoSEQ assay, multiplex PCR amplified TCR CDR3 regions from genomic DNA. Genomic DNA extracted from each cell subset was distributed evenly over all wells of several immunoSEQ 96-well plates, and each plate served as one replicate. For sorted subsets, each replicate PCR was loaded with 200 ng genomic DNA, equivalent to about 30,000 T cell genomes. Purified libraries were quantified with a Qubit 3.0 fluorometer, sized on a Bioanalyzer 2100, and re-quantified with the KAPA Library Quantification kit. Each immunoSEQ 96-well plate was sequenced on its own single-read 150-cycle Illumina NextSeq 550 flow cell. Under the source paper's analysis protocol: Because only junctional sequences without quality scores were contained in the immunoSEQ output, filtering matching that applied to full-length reads could not be performed. Sequences were annotated with PyIR, a Python wrapper for IgBLAST v1.9, and V/J genes and CDR3 were assigned using IMGT germline references. Reads were removed for weak V/J assignments (E-value above 1e-6), missing CDR3, stop codons, out-of-frame junctions, or ambiguous translated residues. V3J clonotypes were defined as sequences sharing an identical inferred V gene, J gene, and CDR3 amino acid sequence. The percentage overlap between two repertoires was calculated by dividing the number of shared unique clonotypes by the size of the smaller repertoire. RTK rarefaction, the Chao1 estimator, and Recon v2.1 estimates of unobserved clonotypes were used to assess repertoire richness. Generation probabilities for all TCRbeta clonotypes obtained by the gDNA method from several donors were computed using OLGA. The table was pulled from immuneACCESS by TCRdb, which kept in-frame rearrangements only. Such tables lose some clones; where checked, under half of the loss comes from unresolved V genes, and the rest has no known cause. The DNA was the basis for D and trimming; V, J and clone size are from that table. Present in this sample are about 2,100,000 clones, under 95% of which were seen just once. The ten largest clones take up approximately 1.7% of the sample.

On this clone: The antigen it recognizes is unknown. Base qualities are not recorded, but no much larger clone differs from it by a single base.

CD8 naive samples consisted of CD45RO-negative cells that were positively selected for CCR7, yielding a CD45RA+CCR7+ population without TemRA cells. The donors were healthy, HIV-negative adults with no recently reported acute infections or vaccinations. All donors were Caucasian adults living in Nashville, Tennessee, USA. Blood was obtained by leukapheresis, after which PBMCs were separated by Ficoll-Histopaque density gradient centrifugation and cryopreserved in liquid nitrogen vapor phase. Analytical flow cytometry was used to check the purity and quantity of every magnetically sorted T cell population. Genomic DNA was isolated from each sorted fraction and quantified by UV absorbance on a Nanodrop 2000c. V was cut back by 7 bases and J by 6 bases, leaving a gap of 8 bases between them. Looking up the germline V gene yields CDR1 SQVTM and CDR2 ANQGSEA. The CDR3 runs 10 amino acids, cysteine and phenylalanine included. Of all the DNA, just the CDR3 is kept, 30 bases in frame from base 1.

The source material was naive CD8+ T cells from PBMCs. This specimen's cell subset or site label, per the study, means: CD45RA+CCR7+. In this chain, TRBV29-1 is recombined with TRBJ2-3, with an unclear D gene assignment. The clonotype originates from a man aged 18 to 35 in good health. Some clones in this sample may be carry-over from other donors' samples. The sequenced DNA is TGCAGCGGGGTAGGGGATACGCAGTATTTT. Translated, this is CSGVGDTQYF.